These T cell receptor beta chains were read from a single sample in a study of blood T cell repertoires in COVID-19. Sequencing used immunoSEQ multiplex PCR; TCRdb keeps in-frame clones, though not all of them. The table lists about 310,000 clones, over 85% of them singletons. The sample consisted of PBMCs or T cells enriched from blood (not recorded which). Source of these receptors: a woman in her 30s who had recovered from COVID-19. The CDR3 runs from the conserved cysteine through the conserved F or W.

len: 14; v_gene: TRBV11-1; j_gene: TRBJ2-1; CDR3aa: CASSLALLVGEQFF
len: 16; v_gene: TRBV9; j_gene: TRBJ2-3; CDR3aa: CASSVAGRVRTDTQYF
len: 14; v_gene: TRBV29-1; j_gene: TRBJ2-7; CDR3aa: CSVKGQTITYEQYF
len: 16; v_gene: TRBV7-2; j_gene: TRBJ2-3; CDR3aa: CASSTGTSGRTDTQYF
len: 15; v_gene: TRBV5-1; j_gene: TRBJ2-3; CDR3aa: CASSWQGTSTDTQYF
len: 14; v_gene: TRBV15; j_gene: TRBJ1-2; CDR3aa: CATSRVTDRDGYTF
len: 14; v_gene: TRBV6-1; j_gene: TRBJ1-5; CDR3aa: CASSKAQGNQPQHF
len: 15; v_gene: TRBV19; j_gene: TRBJ2-1; CDR3aa: CATHGGRALSAEQFF
len: 16; v_gene: TRBV12-5; j_gene: TRBJ2-5; CDR3aa: CASGFSSGQFQETQYF
len: 15; v_gene: TRBV29-1; j_gene: TRBJ1-2; CDR3aa: CSVEGGRGANYGYTF
len: 14; v_gene: TRBV11-2; j_gene: TRBJ1-3; CDR3aa: CASSYTSSGNTIYF
len: 15; v_gene: TRBV9; j_gene: TRBJ2-1; CDR3aa: CASSVVGRDYNEQFF
len: 17; v_gene: TRBV10-1; j_gene: TRBJ2-1; CDR3aa: CASSGTSGISSYNEQFF
len: 12; v_gene: TRBV7-9; j_gene: TRBJ1-3; CDR3aa: CASSWEKGSLYF
len: 15; v_gene: TRBV29-1; j_gene: TRBJ1-5; CDR3aa: CSVGLGQNVDQPQHF
len: 19; v_gene: TRBV13; j_gene: TRBJ2-7; CDR3aa: CASSSAVVDRVSSSYEQYF
len: 16; v_gene: TRBV10-3; j_gene: TRBJ2-7; CDR3aa: CAISMGGGTGGHEQYF
len: 13; v_gene: TRBV29-1; j_gene: TRBJ1-2; CDR3aa: CSVTGQGNYGYTF
len: 16; v_gene: TRBV15; j_gene: TRBJ1-1; CDR3aa: CATSPPLGPRGTEAFF
len: 14; v_gene: TRBV9; j_gene: TRBJ1-2; CDR3aa: CASSVEPTNYGYTF
len: 14; v_gene: TRBV4-2; j_gene: TRBJ2-7; CDR3aa: CASSQGQESYEQYF
len: 14; v_gene: TRBV7-9; j_gene: TRBJ2-5; CDR3aa: CASNPSENQETQYF
len: 17; v_gene: TRBV5-4; j_gene: TRBJ2-4; CDR3aa: CASSLVGWERAKNIQYF
len: 13; v_gene: TRBV7-2; j_gene: TRBJ1-1; CDR3aa: CASSFKTPGMAFF
len: 13; v_gene: TRBV5-4; j_gene: TRBJ2-5; CDR3aa: CASSLKGGETQYF
len: 16; v_gene: TRBV7-3; j_gene: TRBJ2-1; CDR3aa: CASSPSRVRGTNEQFF
len: 15; v_gene: TRBV6-1; j_gene: TRBJ1-2; CDR3aa: CASSEAWTGNYGYTF
len: 16; v_gene: TRBV15; j_gene: TRBJ2-1; CDR3aa: CATSGHGPTPYNEQFF
len: 16; v_gene: TRBV25-1; j_gene: TRBJ2-1; CDR3aa: CASSPEGLAGNNEQFF
len: 14; v_gene: TRBV27; j_gene: TRBJ2-5; CDR3aa: CASSPEGTQETQYF
len: 14; v_gene: TRBV11-3; j_gene: TRBJ1-4; CDR3aa: CASSPPDRRAKLFF
len: 13; v_gene: TRBV29-1; j_gene: TRBJ2-4; CDR3aa: CSVEGPLRSIQYF
len: 15; v_gene: TRBV27; j_gene: TRBJ2-7; CDR3aa: CASSSPSRGNYEQYF
len: 16; v_gene: TRBV7-8; j_gene: TRBJ2-7; CDR3aa: CASSLDRDRNFYEQYF
len: 16; v_gene: TRBV7-6; j_gene: TRBJ2-1; CDR3aa: CASSLNWRGAEGEQFF
len: 16; v_gene: TRBV5-1; j_gene: TRBJ2-5; CDR3aa: CASSLVAGAGPETQYF